Presented here are 4 T cell receptor beta chains from one specimen sequenced in a study of blood T cell repertoires in COVID-19. The data were produced by immunoSEQ multiplex PCR, yet TCRdb's version contains in-frame clones alone and is incomplete. This table holds more than 85,000 clones, over 75% found once. The sequenced material came from peripheral blood. The receptors come from a woman aged 60 to 75 with acute or convalescent COVID-19.

The chain couples TRBV28 to TRBJ1-6; D may be TRBD1 (6 bases). This CDR3 contains 14 residues. The germline V gene encodes CDR1 MDHEN and CDR2 SYDVKM. V was shortened by 4 bases and J by 10 bases, with 14 bases between the two germline ends. The CDR3 nucleotides are TGTGCCAGCAGTTGGGGCGGGGGCAAGTCACCCCTCCACTTT. Translation gives CASSWGGGKSPLHF.

This rearrangement joins TRBV7-2 to TRBJ1-2, with D possibly being TRBD1 (5 bases). V was pared by 8 bases and J by 7 bases, with 14 bases between. The germline V gene encodes CDR1 SGHTA and CDR2 FQGNSA. This CDR3 spans 12 amino acids. CDR3 loop: CASGKQALGYTF. The CDR3 nucleotides are TGTGCCAGCGGGAAACAGGCCCTTGGCTACACCTTC.

The chain employs TRBV19 and TRBJ2-2; 8 bases fit TRBD2. Germline V gene lookup returns CDR1 LNHDA and CDR2 SQIVND (reference sequence). Trimming at V came to 5 bases and at J to 7 bases, leaving 6 bases not matched to a gene. CDR3 length: 14 amino acids. In DNA form, the CDR3 reads TGTGCCAGTAGTCCAGCGGGAGTAGGCGGGGAGCTGTTTTTT. It yields the protein CASSPAGVGGELFF.

The gene calls are TRBV6-1 and TRBJ1-1; 7 nucleotides agree with TRBD1. CDR3 length equals 15 residues. CDR1 is MNHNS, CDR2 SASEGT, per germline. Trimming at V came to 3 bases and at J to 1 base, leaving 5 bases not matched to a gene. The CDR3 here is CASSDRDSPNTEAFF. The CDR3 DNA reads as TGTGCCAGCAGTGACCGGGACAGCCCGAACACTGAAGCTTTCTTT.